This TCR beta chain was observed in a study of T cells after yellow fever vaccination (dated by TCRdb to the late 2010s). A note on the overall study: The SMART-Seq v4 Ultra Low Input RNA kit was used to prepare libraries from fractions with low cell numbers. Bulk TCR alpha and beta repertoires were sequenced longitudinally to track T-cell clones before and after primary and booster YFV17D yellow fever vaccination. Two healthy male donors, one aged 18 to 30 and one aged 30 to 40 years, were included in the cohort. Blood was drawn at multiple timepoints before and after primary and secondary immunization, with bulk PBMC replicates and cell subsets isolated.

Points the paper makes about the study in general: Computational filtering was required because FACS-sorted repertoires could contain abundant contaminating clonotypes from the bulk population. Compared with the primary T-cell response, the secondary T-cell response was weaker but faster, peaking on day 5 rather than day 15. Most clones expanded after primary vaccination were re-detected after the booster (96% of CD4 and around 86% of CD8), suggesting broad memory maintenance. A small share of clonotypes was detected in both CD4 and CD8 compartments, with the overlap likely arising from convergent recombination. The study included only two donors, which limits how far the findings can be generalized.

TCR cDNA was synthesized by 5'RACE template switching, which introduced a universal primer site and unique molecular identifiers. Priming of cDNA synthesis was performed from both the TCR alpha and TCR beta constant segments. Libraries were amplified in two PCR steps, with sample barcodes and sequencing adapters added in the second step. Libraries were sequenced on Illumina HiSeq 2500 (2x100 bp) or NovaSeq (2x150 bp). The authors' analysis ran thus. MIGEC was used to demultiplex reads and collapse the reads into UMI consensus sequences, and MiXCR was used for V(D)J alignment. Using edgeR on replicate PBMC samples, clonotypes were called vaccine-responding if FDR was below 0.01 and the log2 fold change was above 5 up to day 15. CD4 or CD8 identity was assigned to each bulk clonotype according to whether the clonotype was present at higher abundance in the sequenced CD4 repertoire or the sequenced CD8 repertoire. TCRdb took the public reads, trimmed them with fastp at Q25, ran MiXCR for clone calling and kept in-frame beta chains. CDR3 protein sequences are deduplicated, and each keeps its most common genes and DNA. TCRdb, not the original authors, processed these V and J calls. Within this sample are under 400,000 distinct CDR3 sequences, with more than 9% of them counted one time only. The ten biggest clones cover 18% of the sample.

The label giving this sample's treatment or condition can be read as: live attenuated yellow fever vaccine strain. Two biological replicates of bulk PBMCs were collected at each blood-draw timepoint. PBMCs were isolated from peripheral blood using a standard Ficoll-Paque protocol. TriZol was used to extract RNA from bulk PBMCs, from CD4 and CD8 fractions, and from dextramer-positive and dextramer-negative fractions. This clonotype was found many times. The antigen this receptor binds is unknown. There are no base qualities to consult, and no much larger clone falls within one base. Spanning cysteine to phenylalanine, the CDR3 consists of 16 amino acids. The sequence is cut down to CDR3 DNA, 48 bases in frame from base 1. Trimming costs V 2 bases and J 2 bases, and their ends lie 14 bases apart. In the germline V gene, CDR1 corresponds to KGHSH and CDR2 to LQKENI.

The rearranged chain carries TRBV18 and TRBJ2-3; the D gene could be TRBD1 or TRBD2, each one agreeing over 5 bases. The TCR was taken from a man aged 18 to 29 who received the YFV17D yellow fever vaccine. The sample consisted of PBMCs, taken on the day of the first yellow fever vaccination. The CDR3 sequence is CASSPVGPPITDTQYF. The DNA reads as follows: TGTGCCAGCTCACCAGTGGGACCCCCCATCACAGATACGCAGTATTTT.